The rows below give T cell receptor beta chains drawn from one sample of a study of T cells in Graves' hyperthyroidism and ophthalmopathy. One entry per CDR3 protein results from TCRdb running MiXCR on the multiplex PCR reads. The data hold around 400,000 distinct CDR3 sequences, with roughly 15% observed a single time. The sequenced sample consisted of blood. The source is a woman in her fifties or sixties with Graves' ophthalmopathy. Both conserved end residues are part of each CDR3. Fields, in order: clone size, J gene, V gene, D gene, CDR3 protein, CDR3 DNA. A D gene is named only where the DNA matches it firmly. Expanded clones get a size class; other rows say once, few or many, or leave the size out.

clone size: NA
J gene: TRBJ2-4
V gene: TRBV10-3
D gene: NA
CDR3 protein: CAISGTEGGNIQYF
CDR3 DNA: TGTGCCATCAGTGGGACAGAAGGGGGGAACATTCAGTACTTC

clone size: NA
J gene: TRBJ2-1
V gene: TRBV4-1
D gene: NA
CDR3 protein: CASSQTRAAEQFF
CDR3 DNA: TGCGCCAGCAGCCAGACCAGGGCGGCTGAGCAGTTCTTC

clone size: many
J gene: TRBJ2-7
V gene: TRBV20-1
D gene: TRBD2
CDR3 protein: CSVSGRETREQYF
CDR3 DNA: TGCAGTGTCTCGGGGCGGGAGACTCGGGAGCAGTACTTC

clone size: NA
J gene: TRBJ1-5
V gene: TRBV28
D gene: NA
CDR3 protein: CASSLELGGLFQPQHF
CDR3 DNA: TGTGCCAGCAGTTTAGAGCTGGGGGGGTTGTTTCAGCCCCAGCATTTT

clone size: NA
J gene: TRBJ2-7
V gene: TRBV24-1
D gene: TRBD1
CDR3 protein: CATSDLQQGARIHEQYF
CDR3 DNA: TGTGCCACCAGTGATTTGCAACAGGGGGCGCGAATCCACGAGCAGTACTTC

clone size: many
J gene: TRBJ2-7
V gene: TRBV7-9
D gene: NA
CDR3 protein: CASSLVQHEQYF
CDR3 DNA: TGTGCCAGCAGCTTGGTCCAACACGAGCAGTACTTC

clone size: many
J gene: TRBJ2-5
V gene: TRBV20-1
D gene: TRBD2
CDR3 protein: CSAQASGRAWETQYF
CDR3 DNA: TGCAGTGCTCAGGCAAGCGGGAGGGCCTGGGAGACCCAGTACTTC

clone size: many
J gene: TRBJ2-1
V gene: TRBV18
D gene: NA
CDR3 protein: CASSPTEGTSIEQFF
CDR3 DNA: TGTGCCAGCTCACCAACCGAGGGGACGTCAATTGAGCAGTTCTTC

clone size: few
J gene: TRBJ2-3
V gene: TRBV6-1
D gene: NA
CDR3 protein: CASSLRQGPSTDTQYF
CDR3 DNA: TGTGCCAGCAGTCTTCGTCAGGGGCCTAGCACAGATACGCAGTATTTT

clone size: many
J gene: TRBJ2-7
V gene: TRBV3-1
D gene: TRBD2
CDR3 protein: CASSPLAGRGEQYF
CDR3 DNA: TGTGCCAGCAGCCCGCTAGCGGGACGGGGCGAGCAGTACTTC

clone size: NA
J gene: TRBJ1-5
V gene: TRBV28
D gene: NA
CDR3 protein: CASSLVSQADQPQHF
CDR3 DNA: TGTGCCAGCAGTTTAGTCTCACAGGCGGATCAGCCCCAGCATTTT

clone size: many
J gene: TRBJ2-7
V gene: TRBV30
D gene: TRBD2
CDR3 protein: CAWSGTSGRVYEQYF
CDR3 DNA: TGTGCCTGGAGTGGAACTAGCGGGAGGGTATACGAGCAGTACTTC

clone size: NA
J gene: TRBJ2-7
V gene: TRBV5-4
D gene: NA
CDR3 protein: CASSAERVPREQYF
CDR3 DNA: TGTGCCAGCAGCGCCGAGAGGGTTCCGAGGGAGCAGTACTTC

clone size: NA
J gene: TRBJ1-1
V gene: TRBV19
D gene: NA
CDR3 protein: CASRRGILPDTEAFF
CDR3 DNA: TGTGCCAGTCGGAGGGGGATTTTGCCGGACACTGAAGCTTTCTTT

clone size: many
J gene: TRBJ2-5
V gene: TRBV7-2
D gene: TRBD2
CDR3 protein: CASSWSGSGETQYF
CDR3 DNA: TGTGCCAGCAGCTGGAGCGGGAGTGGAGAGACCCAGTACTTC

clone size: many
J gene: TRBJ1-3
V gene: TRBV2
D gene: NA
CDR3 protein: CASSEVRLSSGNTIYF
CDR3 DNA: TGTGCCAGCAGTGAAGTCAGGCTAAGCTCTGGAAACACCATATATTTT

clone size: many
J gene: TRBJ2-7
V gene: TRBV12-3/TRBV12-4
D gene: NA
CDR3 protein: CASSLREPAYEQYF
CDR3 DNA: TGTGCCAGCAGTTTAAGGGAGCCCGCCTACGAGCAGTACTTC

clone size: NA
J gene: TRBJ2-5
V gene: TRBV10-1
D gene: NA
CDR3 protein: CASRIKKPQETQYF
CDR3 DNA: TGCGCCAGCAGGATCAAAAAACCCCAAGAGACCCAGTACTTC

clone size: few
J gene: TRBJ2-1
V gene: TRBV6-2/TRBV6-3
D gene: TRBD1
CDR3 protein: CASSAPGQHYNEQFF
CDR3 DNA: TGTGCCAGCAGTGCGCCGGGACAGCACTACAATGAGCAGTTCTTC

clone size: NA
J gene: TRBJ2-7
V gene: TRBV4-2
D gene: NA
CDR3 protein: CASSQDRGTGYEQYF
CDR3 DNA: TGTGCCAGCAGCCAAGATAGGGGAACCGGGTACGAGCAGTACTTC

clone size: NA
J gene: TRBJ1-6
V gene: TRBV28
D gene: NA
CDR3 protein: CASSSGTRGGSPLHF
CDR3 DNA: TGTGCCAGCAGTTCGGGGACGAGAGGTGGTTCACCCCTCCACTTT

clone size: few
J gene: TRBJ1-6
V gene: TRBV3-1
D gene: NA
CDR3 protein: CASSQEIGGFPPLHF
CDR3 DNA: TGTGCCAGCAGCCAAGAAATAGGGGGGTTTCCACCCCTCCACTTT

clone size: NA
J gene: TRBJ1-2
V gene: TRBV9
D gene: NA
CDR3 protein: CASSVGQDYGYTF
CDR3 DNA: TGTGCCAGCAGCGTAGGACAGGACTATGGCTACACCTTC

clone size: few
J gene: TRBJ2-3
V gene: TRBV20-1
D gene: TRBD2
CDR3 protein: CSARTTSGRAPKADTQYF
CDR3 DNA: TGCAGTGCTAGAACGACTAGCGGGAGGGCCCCAAAGGCAGATACGCAGTATTTT

clone size: NA
J gene: TRBJ1-2
V gene: TRBV6-1
D gene: NA
CDR3 protein: CASTRGPNRDYGYTF
CDR3 DNA: TGTGCCAGCACCCGCGGACCGAATCGGGACTATGGCTACACCTTC

clone size: NA
J gene: TRBJ2-7
V gene: TRBV29-1
D gene: NA
CDR3 protein: CSVEWHDEQYF
CDR3 DNA: TGCAGCGTTGAATGGCATGACGAGCAGTACTTC

clone size: few
J gene: TRBJ1-2
V gene: TRBV6-1
D gene: TRBD1
CDR3 protein: CASKRDRDNYGYTF
CDR3 DNA: TGTGCCAGCAAAAGGGACAGGGATAACTATGGCTACACCTTC

clone size: many
J gene: TRBJ2-7
V gene: TRBV28
D gene: TRBD1
CDR3 protein: CASRGQGASYEQYF
CDR3 DNA: TGTGCCAGCCGAGGTCAGGGGGCCTCGTACGAGCAGTACTTC

clone size: many
J gene: TRBJ1-2
V gene: TRBV5-1
D gene: NA
CDR3 protein: CASSRQDPNYGYTF
CDR3 DNA: TGCGCCAGCAGCCGACAGGACCCTAACTATGGCTACACCTTC

clone size: many
J gene: TRBJ2-3
V gene: TRBV2
D gene: TRBD2
CDR3 protein: CASKVGLAADTQYF
CDR3 DNA: TGTGCCAGCAAAGTGGGACTAGCCGCAGATACGCAGTATTTT

clone size: few
J gene: TRBJ2-7
V gene: TRBV19
D gene: TRBD2
CDR3 protein: CASSVQREGSYEQYF
CDR3 DNA: TGTGCCAGTAGTGTCCAGCGGGAGGGATCCTACGAGCAGTACTTC

clone size: many
J gene: TRBJ2-7
V gene: TRBV5-8
D gene: TRBD2
CDR3 protein: CASSRREDYEQYF
CDR3 DNA: TGTGCCAGCAGCCGTCGGGAGGACTACGAGCAGTACTTC

clone size: many
J gene: TRBJ2-1
V gene: TRBV5-6
D gene: NA
CDR3 protein: CASSYTRSNENEQFF
CDR3 DNA: TGTGCCAGCAGCTACACTAGAAGTAACGAAAATGAGCAGTTCTTC

clone size: many
J gene: TRBJ1-3
V gene: TRBV2
D gene: NA
CDR3 protein: CASSEFGWGAGVGSGNTIYF
CDR3 DNA: TGTGCCAGCAGTGAGTTCGGGTGGGGCGCAGGGGTCGGCTCTGGAAACACCATATATTTT

clone size: many
J gene: TRBJ2-3
V gene: TRBV6-1
D gene: NA
CDR3 protein: CASSDRSTSLGTDTQYF
CDR3 DNA: TGTGCCAGCAGTGACCGATCAACTAGCTTGGGCACAGATACGCAGTATTTT

clone size: many
J gene: TRBJ2-1
V gene: TRBV6-1
D gene: NA
CDR3 protein: CASSQGESSYNEQFF
CDR3 DNA: TGTGCCAGCAGTCAGGGTGAAAGCTCCTACAATGAGCAGTTCTTC

clone size: many
J gene: TRBJ2-7
V gene: TRBV2
D gene: NA
CDR3 protein: CASMKGPADEQYF
CDR3 DNA: TGTGCCAGCATGAAGGGCCCCGCCGACGAGCAGTACTTC

clone size: many
J gene: TRBJ2-1
V gene: TRBV12-5
D gene: NA
CDR3 protein: CASAGRLDNEQFF
CDR3 DNA: TGTGCTAGTGCTGGGAGGCTAGACAATGAGCAGTTCTTC

clone size: many
J gene: TRBJ1-6
V gene: TRBV5-1
D gene: NA
CDR3 protein: CASSWPRNNSPLHF
CDR3 DNA: TGCGCCAGCAGCTGGCCGAGAAATAATTCACCCCTCCACTTT

clone size: few
J gene: TRBJ2-5
V gene: TRBV30
D gene: NA
CDR3 protein: CAWYPAERETQYF
CDR3 DNA: TGTGCCTGGTATCCCGCAGAGAGGGAGACCCAGTACTTC

clone size: few
J gene: TRBJ2-7
V gene: TRBV5-5
D gene: NA
CDR3 protein: CASSPRTSSSYEQYF
CDR3 DNA: TGTGCCAGCAGCCCACGGACATCCAGCTCCTACGAGCAGTACTTC

clone size: many
J gene: TRBJ1-1
V gene: TRBV3-1
D gene: TRBD1
CDR3 protein: CASSTRDRRRTEAFF
CDR3 DNA: TGTGCCAGCAGCACCCGGGACAGGAGGCGGACTGAAGCTTTCTTT

clone size: few
J gene: TRBJ2-7
V gene: TRBV29-1
D gene: NA
CDR3 protein: CSVLKGDPRDEQYF
CDR3 DNA: TGCAGCGTTTTGAAGGGGGACCCCAGGGACGAGCAGTACTTC

clone size: many
J gene: TRBJ2-7
V gene: TRBV2
D gene: NA
CDR3 protein: CASSGQGYEQYF
CDR3 DNA: TGTGCCAGCAGTGGCCAAGGCTACGAGCAGTACTTC

clone size: many
J gene: TRBJ1-1
V gene: TRBV2
D gene: TRBD1
CDR3 protein: CASNRDSEAFF
CDR3 DNA: TGTGCCAGCAACCGGGACAGTGAAGCTTTCTTT